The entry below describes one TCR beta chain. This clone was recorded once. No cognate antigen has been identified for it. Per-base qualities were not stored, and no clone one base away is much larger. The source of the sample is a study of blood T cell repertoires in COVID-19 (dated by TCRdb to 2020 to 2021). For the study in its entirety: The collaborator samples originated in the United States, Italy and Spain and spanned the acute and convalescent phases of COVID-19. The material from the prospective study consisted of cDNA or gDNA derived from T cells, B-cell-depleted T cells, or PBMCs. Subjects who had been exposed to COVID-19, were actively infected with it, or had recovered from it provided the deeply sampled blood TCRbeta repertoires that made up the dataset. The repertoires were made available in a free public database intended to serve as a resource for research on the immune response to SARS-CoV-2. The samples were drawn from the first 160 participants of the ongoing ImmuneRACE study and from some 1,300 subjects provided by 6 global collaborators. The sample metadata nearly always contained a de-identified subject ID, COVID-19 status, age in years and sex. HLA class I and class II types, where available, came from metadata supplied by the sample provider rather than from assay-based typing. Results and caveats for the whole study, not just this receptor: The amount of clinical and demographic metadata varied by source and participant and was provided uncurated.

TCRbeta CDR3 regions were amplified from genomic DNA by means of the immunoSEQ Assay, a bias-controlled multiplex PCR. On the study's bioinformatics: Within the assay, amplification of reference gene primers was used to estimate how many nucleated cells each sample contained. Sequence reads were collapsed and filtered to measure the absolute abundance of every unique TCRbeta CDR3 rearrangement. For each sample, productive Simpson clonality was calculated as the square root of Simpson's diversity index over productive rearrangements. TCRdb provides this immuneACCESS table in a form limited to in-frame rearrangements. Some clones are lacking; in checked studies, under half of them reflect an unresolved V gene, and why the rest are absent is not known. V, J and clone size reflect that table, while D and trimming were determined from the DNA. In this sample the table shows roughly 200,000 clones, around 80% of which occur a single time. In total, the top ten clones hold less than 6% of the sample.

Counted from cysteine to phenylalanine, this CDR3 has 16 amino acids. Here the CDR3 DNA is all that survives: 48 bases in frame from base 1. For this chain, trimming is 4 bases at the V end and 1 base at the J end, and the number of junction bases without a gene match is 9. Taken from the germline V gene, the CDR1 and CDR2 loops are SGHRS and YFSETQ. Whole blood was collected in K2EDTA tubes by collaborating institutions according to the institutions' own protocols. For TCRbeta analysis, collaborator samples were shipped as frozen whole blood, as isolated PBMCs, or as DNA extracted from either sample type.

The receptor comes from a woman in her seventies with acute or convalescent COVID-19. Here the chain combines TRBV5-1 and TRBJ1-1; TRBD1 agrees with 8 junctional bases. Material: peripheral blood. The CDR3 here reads CASSRPDGTGNTEAFF. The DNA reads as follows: TGCGCCAGCAGCAGGCCAGACGGGACAGGGAACACTGAAGCTTTCTTT. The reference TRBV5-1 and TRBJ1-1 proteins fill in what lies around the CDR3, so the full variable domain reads KAGVTQTPRYLIKTRGQQVTLSCSPISGHRSVSWYQQTPGQGLQFLFEYFSETQRNKGNFPGRFSGRQFSNSRSEMNVSTLELGDSALYLCASSRPDGTGNTEAFFGQGTRLTVV.